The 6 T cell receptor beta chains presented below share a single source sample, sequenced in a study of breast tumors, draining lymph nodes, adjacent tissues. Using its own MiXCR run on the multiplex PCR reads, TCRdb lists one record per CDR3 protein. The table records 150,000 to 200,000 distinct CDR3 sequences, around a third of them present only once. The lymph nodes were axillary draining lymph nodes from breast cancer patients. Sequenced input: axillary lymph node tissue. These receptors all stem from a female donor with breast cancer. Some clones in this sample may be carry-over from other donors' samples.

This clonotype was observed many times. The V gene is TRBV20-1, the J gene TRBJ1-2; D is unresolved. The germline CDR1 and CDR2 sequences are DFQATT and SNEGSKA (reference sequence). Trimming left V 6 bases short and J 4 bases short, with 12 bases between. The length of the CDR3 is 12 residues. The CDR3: CSAIGIGYGYTF. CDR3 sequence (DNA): TGCAGTGCGATAGGGATCGGCTATGGCTACACCTTC.

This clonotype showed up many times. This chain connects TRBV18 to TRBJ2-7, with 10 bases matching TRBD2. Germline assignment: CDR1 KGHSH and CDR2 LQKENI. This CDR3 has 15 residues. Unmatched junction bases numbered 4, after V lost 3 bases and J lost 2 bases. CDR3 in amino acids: CASSPGSGGTYEQYF. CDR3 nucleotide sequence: TGTGCCAGCTCACCGGGTAGCGGGGGGACCTACGAGCAGTACTTC.

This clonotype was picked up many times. CDR3 bases: TGTGCCAGCAGCCCCGGCGGGACTAGCGAGCAGTACTTC. This gives the protein CASSPGGTSEQYF. J is TRBJ2-7 and V is TRBV12-3 or TRBV12-4; 8 nucleotides agree with TRBD2. The CDR3 runs to 13 residues. The V and J ends lost 6 bases and 6 bases, in that order; junction bases with no gene match: 7.

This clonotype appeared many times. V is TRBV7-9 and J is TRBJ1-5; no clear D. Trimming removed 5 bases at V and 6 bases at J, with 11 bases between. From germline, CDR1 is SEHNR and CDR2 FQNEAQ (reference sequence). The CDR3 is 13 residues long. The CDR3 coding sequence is TGTGCCAGCAGCCGCGAAGGGAGTCAGCCCCAGCATTTT. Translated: CASSREGSQPQHF.

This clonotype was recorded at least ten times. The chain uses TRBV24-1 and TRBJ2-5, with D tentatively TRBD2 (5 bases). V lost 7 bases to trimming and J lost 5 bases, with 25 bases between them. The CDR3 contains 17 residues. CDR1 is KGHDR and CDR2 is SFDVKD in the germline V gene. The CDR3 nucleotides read TGTGCCACCAGGTCACTATCAACCGGACGCGGCGGGGAGACCCAGTACTTC. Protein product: CATRSLSTGRGGETQYF.

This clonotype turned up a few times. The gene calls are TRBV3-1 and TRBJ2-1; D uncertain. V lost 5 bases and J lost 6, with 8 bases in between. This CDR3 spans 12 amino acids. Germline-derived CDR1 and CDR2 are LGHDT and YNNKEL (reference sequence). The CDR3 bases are TGTGCCAGCAGCAACCTTCTCAATGAGCAGTTCTTC. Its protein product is CASSNLLNEQFF.